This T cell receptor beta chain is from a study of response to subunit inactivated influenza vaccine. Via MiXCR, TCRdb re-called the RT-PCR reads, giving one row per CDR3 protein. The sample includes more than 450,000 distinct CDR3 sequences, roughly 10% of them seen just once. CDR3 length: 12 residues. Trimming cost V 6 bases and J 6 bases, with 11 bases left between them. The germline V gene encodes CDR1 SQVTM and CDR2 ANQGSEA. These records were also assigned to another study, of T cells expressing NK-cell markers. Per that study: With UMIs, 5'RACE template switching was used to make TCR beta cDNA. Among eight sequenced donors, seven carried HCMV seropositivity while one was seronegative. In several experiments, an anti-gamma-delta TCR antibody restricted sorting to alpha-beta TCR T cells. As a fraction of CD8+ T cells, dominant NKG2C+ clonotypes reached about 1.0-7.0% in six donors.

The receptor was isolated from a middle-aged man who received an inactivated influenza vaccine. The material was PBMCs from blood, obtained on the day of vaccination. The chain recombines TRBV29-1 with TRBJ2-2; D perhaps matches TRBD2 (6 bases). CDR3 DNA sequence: TGCAGCGTCCAGTGGGAGGCCGGGGAGCTGTTTTTT. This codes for CSVQWEAGELFF.